This T cell receptor (beta chain) was identified during a study of shared clonotypes between healthy human individuals. Overall study: Three CD4 naive, three CD4 memory, two CD8 naive and one CD8 memory plate were used per donor.

This clone was detected only a few times. Its antigen is undetermined. Some clones are missing from TCRdb's copy, which holds only in-frame ones; the method was immunoSEQ multiplex PCR. This repertoire shows approximately 320,000 clones, roughly 84% found once; its top ten account for roughly 15%. General study points: Researchers sampled blood only, noting tissue repertoires likely differ.

The TCR originated in a man between 18 and 29 years old in good health. Sequenced material: memory CD8+ T cells sorted from blood. The sample's subset: CD45RO+ cells pooled with CCR7-negative TemRA cells.

For the CDR3, the DNA is TGCGCCAGCAGCCGACCGACAGGGATCACTGAAGCTTTCTTT. Encoded protein: CASSRPTGITEAFF. This chain uses TRBV4-1 with TRBJ1-1, with 7 bases identical to TRBD1. Germline CDR1 MGHRA, CDR2 YSYEKL. This CDR3 comprises 14 residues. V was pared by 4 bases and J by 4 bases, with 6 bases of the junction left unmatched.